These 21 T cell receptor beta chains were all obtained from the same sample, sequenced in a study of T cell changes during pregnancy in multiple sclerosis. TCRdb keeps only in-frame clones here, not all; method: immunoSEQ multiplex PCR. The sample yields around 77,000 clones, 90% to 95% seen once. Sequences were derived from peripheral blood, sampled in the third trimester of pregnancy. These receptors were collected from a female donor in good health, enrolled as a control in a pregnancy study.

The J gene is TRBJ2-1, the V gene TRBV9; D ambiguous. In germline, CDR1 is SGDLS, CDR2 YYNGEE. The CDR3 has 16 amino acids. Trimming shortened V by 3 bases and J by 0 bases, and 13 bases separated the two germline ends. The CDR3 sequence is CASSEQQRNSYNEQFF. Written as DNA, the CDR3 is TGTGCCAGCAGCGAACAACAGAGAAACTCCTACAATGAGCAGTTCTTC.

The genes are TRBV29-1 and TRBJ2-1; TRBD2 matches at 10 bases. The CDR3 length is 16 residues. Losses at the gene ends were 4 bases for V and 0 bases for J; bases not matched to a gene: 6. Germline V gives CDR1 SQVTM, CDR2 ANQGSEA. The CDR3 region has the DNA TGCAGCGTTGTCAGAATAGCGGGGGGCTCCTACAATGAGCAGTTCTTC. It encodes CSVVRIAGGSYNEQFF.

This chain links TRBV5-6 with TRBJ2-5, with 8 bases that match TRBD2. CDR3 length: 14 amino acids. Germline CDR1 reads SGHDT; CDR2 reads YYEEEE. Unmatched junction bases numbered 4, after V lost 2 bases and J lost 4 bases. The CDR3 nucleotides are TGTGCCAGCAGCTTTGGACTAGCCGGAGAGACCCAGTACTTC. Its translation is CASSFGLAGETQYF.

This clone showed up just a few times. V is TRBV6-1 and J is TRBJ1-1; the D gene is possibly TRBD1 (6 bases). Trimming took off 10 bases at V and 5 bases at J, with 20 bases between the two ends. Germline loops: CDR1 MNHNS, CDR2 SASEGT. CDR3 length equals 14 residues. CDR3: CAIGTLDPATEAFF. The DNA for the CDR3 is TGTGCCATCGGGACATTGGACCCGGCGACTGAAGCTTTCTTT.

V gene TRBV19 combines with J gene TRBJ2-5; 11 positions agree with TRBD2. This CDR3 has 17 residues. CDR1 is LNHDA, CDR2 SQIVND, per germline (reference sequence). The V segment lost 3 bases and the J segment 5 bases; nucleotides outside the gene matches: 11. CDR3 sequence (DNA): TGTGCCAGTAGTATGCTCGGAGTAGCGGGAGGGCCTGAGACCCAGTACTTC. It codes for CASSMLGVAGGPETQYF.

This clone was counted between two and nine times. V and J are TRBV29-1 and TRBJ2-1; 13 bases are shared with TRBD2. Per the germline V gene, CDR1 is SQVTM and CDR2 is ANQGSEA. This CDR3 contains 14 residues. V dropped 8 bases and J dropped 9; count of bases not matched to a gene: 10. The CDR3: CSTRTSGSRLEQFF. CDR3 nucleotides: TGCAGCACTCGGACTAGCGGGAGTCGTCTTGAGCAGTTCTTC.

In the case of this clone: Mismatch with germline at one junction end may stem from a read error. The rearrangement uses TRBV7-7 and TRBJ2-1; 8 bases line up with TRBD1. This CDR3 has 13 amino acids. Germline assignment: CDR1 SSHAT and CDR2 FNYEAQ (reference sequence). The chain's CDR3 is CASSPGQDNEQFF. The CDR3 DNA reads TGTGCTAGCAGCCCGGGACAGGACAATGAGCAGTTCTTC.

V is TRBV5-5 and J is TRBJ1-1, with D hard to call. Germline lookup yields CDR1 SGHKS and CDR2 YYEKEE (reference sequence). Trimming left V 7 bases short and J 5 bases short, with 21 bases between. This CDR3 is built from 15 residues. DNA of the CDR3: TGTGCCAGCGCTGCGACCGGACGGGGAAGAACTGAAGCTTTCTTT. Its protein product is CASAATGRGRTEAFF.

In DNA form, the CDR3 reads TGTGCCAGCAGTTTCGGACAGGGCAGATCTTACAATGAGCAGTTCTTC. This gives the protein CASSFGQGRSYNEQFF. The V and J genes are TRBV5-6 and TRBJ2-1, with 8 bases identical to TRBD1. CDR1 and CDR2 (germline): SGHDT, YYEEEE. V trimming: 5 bases; J trimming: 4 bases; junction bases outside the gene matches: 11. The CDR3 covers 16 residues.

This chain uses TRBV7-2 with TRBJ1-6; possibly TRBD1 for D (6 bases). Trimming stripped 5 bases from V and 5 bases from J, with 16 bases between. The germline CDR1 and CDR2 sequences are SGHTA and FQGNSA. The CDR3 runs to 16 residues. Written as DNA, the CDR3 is TGTGCCAGCAGCATTAGGACAGCCCTAAATAATTCACCCCTCCACTTT. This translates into CASSIRTALNNSPLHF.

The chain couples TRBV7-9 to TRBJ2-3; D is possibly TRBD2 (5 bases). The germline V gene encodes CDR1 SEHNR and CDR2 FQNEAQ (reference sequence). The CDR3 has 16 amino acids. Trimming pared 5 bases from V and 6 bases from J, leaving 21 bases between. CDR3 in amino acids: CASSPRDGKKADTQYF. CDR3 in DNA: TGTGCCAGCAGCCCTCGGGATGGGAAAAAAGCGGATACGCAGTATTTT.

DNA for the CDR3: TGTGCCAGCAGTGAAGAAGTAGTCACAGGGGGCTACGAGCAGTACTTC. Translating it yields CASSEEVVTGGYEQYF. The chain has TRBV2 and TRBJ2-7; 8 positions agree with TRBD1. Trimming removed 1 base from V and 3 bases from J; junction bases left unmatched: 8. The germline V gene encodes CDR1 SNHLY and CDR2 FYNNEI. This CDR3 is 16 amino acids long. Combining the CDR3 with reference TRBV2 and TRBJ2-7 gives the whole variable domain EPEVTQTPSHQVTQMGQEVILRCVPISNHLYFYWYRQILGQKVEFLVSFYNNEISEKSEIFDDQFSVERPDGSNFTLKIRSTKLEDSAMYFCASSEEVVTGGYEQYFGPGTRLTVT.

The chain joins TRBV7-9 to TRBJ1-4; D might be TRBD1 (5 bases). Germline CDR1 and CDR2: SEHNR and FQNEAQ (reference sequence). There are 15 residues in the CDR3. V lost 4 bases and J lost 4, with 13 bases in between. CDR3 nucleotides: TGTGCCAGCAGCTCAGGAGCGGGGGGTAATGAAAAACTGTTTTTT. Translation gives CASSSGAGGNEKLFF.

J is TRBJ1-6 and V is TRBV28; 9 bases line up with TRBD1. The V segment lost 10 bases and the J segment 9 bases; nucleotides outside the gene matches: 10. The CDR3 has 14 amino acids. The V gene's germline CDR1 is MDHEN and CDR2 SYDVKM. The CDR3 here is CATWDRASSSPLHF. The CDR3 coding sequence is TGTGCCACCTGGGACAGGGCCTCTAGTTCACCCCTCCACTTT.

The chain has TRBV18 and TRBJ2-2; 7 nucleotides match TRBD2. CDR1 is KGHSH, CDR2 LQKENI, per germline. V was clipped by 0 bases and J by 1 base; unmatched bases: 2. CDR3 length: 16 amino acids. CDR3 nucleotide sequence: TGTGCCAGCTCACCACCGGGGGGGAGGAACACCGGGGAGCTGTTTTTT. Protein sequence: CASSPPGGRNTGELFF.

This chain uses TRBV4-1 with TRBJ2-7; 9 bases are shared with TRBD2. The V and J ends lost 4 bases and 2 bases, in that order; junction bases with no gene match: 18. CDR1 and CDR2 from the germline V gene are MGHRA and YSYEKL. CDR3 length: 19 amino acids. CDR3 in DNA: TGCGCCAGCAGCCGTCAAACGTCCCGGGCTAGCGGGACCCCCTACGAGCAGTACTTC. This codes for CASSRQTSRASGTPYEQYF.

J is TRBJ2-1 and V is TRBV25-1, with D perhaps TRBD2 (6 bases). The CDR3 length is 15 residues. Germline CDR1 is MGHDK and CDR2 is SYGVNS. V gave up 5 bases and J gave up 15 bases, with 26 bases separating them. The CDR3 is CASSLEGRKAGMLFF. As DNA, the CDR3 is TGTGCCAGCAGTTTGGAGGGGCGGAAGGCTGGGATGCTGTTCTTC.

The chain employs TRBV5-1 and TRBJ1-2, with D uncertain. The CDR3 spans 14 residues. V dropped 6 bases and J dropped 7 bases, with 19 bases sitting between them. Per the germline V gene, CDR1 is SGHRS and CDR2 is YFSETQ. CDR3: CASTPHAGESGYTF. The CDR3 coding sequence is TGCGCCAGCACCCCGCACGCGGGAGAGTCTGGCTACACCTTC.

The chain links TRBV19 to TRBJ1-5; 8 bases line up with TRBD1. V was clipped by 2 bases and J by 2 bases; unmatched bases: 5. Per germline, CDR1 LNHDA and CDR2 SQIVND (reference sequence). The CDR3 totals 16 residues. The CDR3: CASSISRTGRNQPQHF. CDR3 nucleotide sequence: TGTGCCAGTAGTATATCCCGGACAGGGCGCAATCAGCCCCAGCATTTT. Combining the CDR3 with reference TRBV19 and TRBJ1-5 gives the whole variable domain DGGITQSPKYLFRKEGQNVTLSCEQNLNHDAMYWYRQDPGQGLRLIYYSQIVNDFQKGDIAEGYSVSREKKESFPLTVTSAQKNPTAFYLCASSISRTGRNQPQHFGDGTRLSIL.

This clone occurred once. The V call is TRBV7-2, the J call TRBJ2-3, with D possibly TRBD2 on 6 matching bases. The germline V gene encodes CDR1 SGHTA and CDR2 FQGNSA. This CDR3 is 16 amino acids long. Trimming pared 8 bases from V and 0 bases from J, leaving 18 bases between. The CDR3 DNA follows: TGTGCCAGCGGAGGGCTCTGGGGGTCTAGCACAGATACGCAGTATTTT. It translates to CASGGLWGSSTDTQYF. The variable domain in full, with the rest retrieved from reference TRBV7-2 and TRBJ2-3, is GAGVSQSPSNKVTEKGKDVELRCDPISGHTALYWYRQSLGQGLEFLIYFQGNSAPDKSGLPSDRFSAERTGGSVSTLTIQRTQQEDSAVYLCASGGLWGSSTDTQYFGPGTRLTVL.

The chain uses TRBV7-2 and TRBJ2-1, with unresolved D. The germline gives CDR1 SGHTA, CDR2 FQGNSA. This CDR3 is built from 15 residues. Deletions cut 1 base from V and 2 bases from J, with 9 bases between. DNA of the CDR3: TGTGCCAGCAGCTTAGGTTCCTTTACCTACAATGAGCAGTTCTTC. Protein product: CASSLGSFTYNEQFF.